What follows are 5 T cell receptor beta chains derived from one specimen sequenced in a study of regulatory T cells in long-lasting Graves disease. Investigators prepared the TCR beta libraries by applying iRepertoire HTBI primers and Arm-PCR of CDR3 regions. In TCRdb, the multiplex PCR reads were re-called with MiXCR into one record per CDR3 protein. Counted here are 350,000 to 450,000 distinct CDR3 sequences, roughly 21% occurring once; the ten biggest clones make up over 11%. The time point here: persistent/refractory GD, antithyroid drugs over 5 years with positive TRAb. After RNA was extracted from PBMCs, the TCR library was made from it. Source: peripheral blood mononuclear cells (PBMCs), taken when the disease was refractory, from a patient treated with antithyroid drugs. The receptors stem from a female donor with Graves disease.

This rearrangement joins TRBV20-1 to TRBJ2-7, with 11 bases fitting TRBD2. The CDR3 consists of 14 residues. In germline, CDR1 is DFQATT, CDR2 SNEGSKA (reference sequence). J gave up 2 bases and V 5 bases, and 5 bases lay outside the gene matches. The CDR3 here is CSADLAGGPYEQYF. CDR3 nucleotide sequence: TGCAGTGCTGATCTAGCGGGGGGTCCCTACGAGCAGTACTTC.

This clonotype appeared once. This clone may be a read error of a much larger clone one base away. The J gene is TRBJ1-2, the V gene TRBV20-1, with D uncertain. CDR1 and CDR2 (germline): DFQATT, SNEGSKA (reference sequence). The V and J ends lost 6 bases and 13 bases respectively, with 18 bases between them. CDR3 length: 11 residues. CDR3 protein: CSAKQHEGCTF. The CDR3 bases are TGCAGTGCAAAACAGCACGAGGGTTGCACCTTC.

This clonotype has at least ten counts. This chain links TRBV28 with TRBJ1-2; D is uncertain. The CDR3 is 13 amino acids. Germline values: CDR1 MDHEN, CDR2 SYDVKM. V lost 3 bases, J lost 2 bases, and 7 bases lay in between. CDR3: CASSFQANYGYTF. The CDR3, as DNA: TGTGCCAGCAGTTTTCAGGCAAACTATGGCTACACCTTC.

This clonotype was detected many times. This chain uses TRBV28 with TRBJ1-5; D uncertain. The CDR3 runs to 14 residues. CDR1 and CDR2 from the germline V gene are MDHEN and SYDVKM. With 6 bases removed from V and 3 bases from J, the gap between germline ends came to 12 bases. The CDR3 here is CASRSNTANQPQHF. Here the CDR3 DNA reads TGTGCCAGCAGATCAAATACGGCCAATCAGCCCCAGCATTTT. The whole variable domain, filled in from reference TRBV28 and TRBJ1-5, reads DVKVTQSSRYLVKRTGEKVFLECVQDMDHENMFWYRQDPGLGLRLIYFSYDVKMKEKGDIPEGYSVSREKKERFSLILESASTNQTSMYLCASRSNTANQPQHFGDGTRLSIL.

The table lists this clonotype with many counts. This chain links TRBV20-1 with TRBJ2-5, with a weak D call TRBD2 (5 bases). The CDR3 is 12 residues long. V lost 3 bases, J lost 5 bases, and 10 bases lay in between. Germline-derived CDR1 and CDR2 are DFQATT and SNEGSKA (reference sequence). Here the CDR3 reads CSASLRGETQYF. The CDR3 DNA follows: TGCAGTGCTAGCCTGCGCGGGGAGACCCAGTACTTC.